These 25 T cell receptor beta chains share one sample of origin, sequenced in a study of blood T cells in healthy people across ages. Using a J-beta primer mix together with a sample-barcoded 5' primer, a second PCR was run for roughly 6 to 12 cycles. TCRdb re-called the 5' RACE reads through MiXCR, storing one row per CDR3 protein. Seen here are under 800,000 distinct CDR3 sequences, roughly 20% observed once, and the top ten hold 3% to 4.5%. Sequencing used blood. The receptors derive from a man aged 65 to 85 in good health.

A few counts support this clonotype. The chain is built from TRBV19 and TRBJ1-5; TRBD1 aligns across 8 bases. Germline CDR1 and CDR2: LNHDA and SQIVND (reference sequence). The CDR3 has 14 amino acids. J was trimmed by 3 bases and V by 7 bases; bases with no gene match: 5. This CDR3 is CASTTGQDNQPQHF. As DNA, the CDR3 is TGTGCCAGTACCACGGGACAGGACAATCAGCCCCAGCATTTT. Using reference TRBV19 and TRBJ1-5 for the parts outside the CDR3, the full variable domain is DGGITQSPKYLFRKEGQNVTLSCEQNLNHDAMYWYRQDPGQGLRLIYYSQIVNDFQKGDIAEGYSVSREKKESFPLTVTSAQKNPTAFYLCASTTGQDNQPQHFGDGTRLSIL.

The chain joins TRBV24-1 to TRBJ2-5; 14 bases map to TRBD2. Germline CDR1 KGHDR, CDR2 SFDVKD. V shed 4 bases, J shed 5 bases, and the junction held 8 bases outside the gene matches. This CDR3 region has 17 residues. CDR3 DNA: TGTGCCACCAGTGAAAAAGGGACTAGCGGGAGAAGGGAGACCCAGTACTTC. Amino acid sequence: CATSEKGTSGRRETQYF.

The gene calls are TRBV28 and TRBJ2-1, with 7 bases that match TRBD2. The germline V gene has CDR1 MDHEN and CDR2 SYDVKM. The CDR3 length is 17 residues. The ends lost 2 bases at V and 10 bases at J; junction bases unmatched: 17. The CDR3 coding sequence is TGTGCCAGCAGTTTAGACGAAACTAGCGCCCAACAGTTGGAGCAGTTCTTC. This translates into CASSLDETSAQQLEQFF.

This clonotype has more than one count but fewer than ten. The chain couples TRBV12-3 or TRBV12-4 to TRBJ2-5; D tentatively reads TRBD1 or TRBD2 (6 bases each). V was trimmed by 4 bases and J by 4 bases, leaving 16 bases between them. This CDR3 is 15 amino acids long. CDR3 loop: CASSSPLGGGETQYF. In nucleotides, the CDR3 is TGTGCCAGCAGTTCCCCCCTGGGGGGCGGAGAGACCCAGTACTTC.

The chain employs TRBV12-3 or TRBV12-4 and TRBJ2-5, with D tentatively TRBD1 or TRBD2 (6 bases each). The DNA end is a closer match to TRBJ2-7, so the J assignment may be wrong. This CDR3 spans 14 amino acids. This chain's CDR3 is CASSLRQGTDEQYF. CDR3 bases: TGTGCCAGCAGTTTACGGCAGGGGACTGACGAGCAGTACTTC.

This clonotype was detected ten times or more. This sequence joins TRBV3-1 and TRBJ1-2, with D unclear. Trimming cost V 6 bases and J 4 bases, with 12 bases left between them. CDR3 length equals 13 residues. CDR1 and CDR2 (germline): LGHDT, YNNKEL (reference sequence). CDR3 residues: CASRSSGAYGYTF. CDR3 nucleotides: TGTGCCAGCAGATCGAGCGGCGCCTATGGCTACACCTTC.

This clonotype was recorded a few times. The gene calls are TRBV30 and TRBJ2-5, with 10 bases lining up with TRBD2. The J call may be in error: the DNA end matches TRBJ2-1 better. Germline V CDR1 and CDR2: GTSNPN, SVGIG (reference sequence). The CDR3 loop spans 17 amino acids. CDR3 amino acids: CAWKASYEASGSNEQFF. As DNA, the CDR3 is TGTGCCTGGAAGGCATCCTACGAGGCTAGCGGGAGCAATGAGCAGTTCTTC.

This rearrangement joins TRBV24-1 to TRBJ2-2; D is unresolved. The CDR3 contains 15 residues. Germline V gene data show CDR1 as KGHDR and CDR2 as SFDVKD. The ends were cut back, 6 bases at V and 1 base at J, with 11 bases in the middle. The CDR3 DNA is TGTGCCACCAGTCGCCCGGGCAAGAACACCGGGGAGCTGTTTTTT. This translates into CATSRPGKNTGELFF.

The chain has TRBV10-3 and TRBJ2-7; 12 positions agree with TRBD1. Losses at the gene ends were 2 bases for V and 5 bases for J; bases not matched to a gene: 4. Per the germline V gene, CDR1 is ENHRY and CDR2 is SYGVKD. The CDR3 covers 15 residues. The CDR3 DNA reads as TGTGCCATCAGTGAGAGGGGACAGGGGGCTCACGAGCAGTACTTC. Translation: CAISERGQGAHEQYF.

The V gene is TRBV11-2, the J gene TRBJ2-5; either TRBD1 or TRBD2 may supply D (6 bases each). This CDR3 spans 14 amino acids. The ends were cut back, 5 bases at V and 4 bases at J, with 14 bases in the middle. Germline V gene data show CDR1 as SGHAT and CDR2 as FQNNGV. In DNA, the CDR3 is TGTGCCAGCAGCCCACAGGGAGGAGGAGAGACCCAGTACTTC. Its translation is CASSPQGGGETQYF.

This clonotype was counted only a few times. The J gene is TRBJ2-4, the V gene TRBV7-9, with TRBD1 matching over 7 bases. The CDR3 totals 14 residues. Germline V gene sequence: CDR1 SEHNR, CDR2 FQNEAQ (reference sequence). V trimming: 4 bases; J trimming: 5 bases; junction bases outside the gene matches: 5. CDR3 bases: TGTGCCAGCAGCTCCCGGGACAGAGAAAACATTCAGTACTTC. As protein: CASSSRDRENIQYF.

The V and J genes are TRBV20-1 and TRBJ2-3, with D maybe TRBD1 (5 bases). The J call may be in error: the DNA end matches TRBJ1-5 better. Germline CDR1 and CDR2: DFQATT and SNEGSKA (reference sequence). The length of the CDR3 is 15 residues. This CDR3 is CSANSGTSVTDTQHF. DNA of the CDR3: TGCAGTGCCAACTCCGGGACTAGCGTTACAGATACACAGCATTTT.

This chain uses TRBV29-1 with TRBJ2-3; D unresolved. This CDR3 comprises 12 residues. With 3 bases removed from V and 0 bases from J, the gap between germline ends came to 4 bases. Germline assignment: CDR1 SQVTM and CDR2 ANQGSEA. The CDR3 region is CSVDSSTDTQYF. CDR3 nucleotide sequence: TGCAGCGTTGATTCAAGCACAGATACGCAGTATTTT.

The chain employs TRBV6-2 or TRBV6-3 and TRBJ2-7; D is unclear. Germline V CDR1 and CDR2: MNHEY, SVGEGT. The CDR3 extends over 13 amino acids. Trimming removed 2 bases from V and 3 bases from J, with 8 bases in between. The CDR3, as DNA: TGTGCCAGCAGTTACATTGTAGGCTACGAGCAGTACTTC. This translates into CASSYIVGYEQYF.

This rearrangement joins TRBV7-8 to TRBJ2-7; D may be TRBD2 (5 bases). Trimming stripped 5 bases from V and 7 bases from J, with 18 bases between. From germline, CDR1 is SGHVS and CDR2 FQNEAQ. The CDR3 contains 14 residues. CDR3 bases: TGTGCCAGCAGCGATGTGGAACAATGGAGGGAGCAGTACTTC. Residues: CASSDVEQWREQYF.

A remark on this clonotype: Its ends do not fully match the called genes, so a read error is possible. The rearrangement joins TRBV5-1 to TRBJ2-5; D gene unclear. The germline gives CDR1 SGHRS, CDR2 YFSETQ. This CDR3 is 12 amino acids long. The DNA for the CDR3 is TGCGCCAGCAGCTCCTACCAAGAGACCCGGTACTTC. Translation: CASSSYQETRYF. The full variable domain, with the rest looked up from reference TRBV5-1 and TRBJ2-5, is KAGVTQTPRYLIKTRGQQVTLSCSPISGHRSVSWYQQTPGQGLQFLFEYFSETQRNKGNFPGRFSGRQFSNSRSEMNVSTLELGDSALYLCASSSYQETRYFGPGTRLLVL.

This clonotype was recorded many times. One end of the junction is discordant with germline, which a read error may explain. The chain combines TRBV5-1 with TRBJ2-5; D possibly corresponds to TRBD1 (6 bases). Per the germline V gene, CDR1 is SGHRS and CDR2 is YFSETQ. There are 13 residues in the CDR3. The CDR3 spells CASSPQGQETQYF. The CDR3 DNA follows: TGTGCCAGCAGCCCCCAGGGGCAAGAGACCCAGTACTTC.

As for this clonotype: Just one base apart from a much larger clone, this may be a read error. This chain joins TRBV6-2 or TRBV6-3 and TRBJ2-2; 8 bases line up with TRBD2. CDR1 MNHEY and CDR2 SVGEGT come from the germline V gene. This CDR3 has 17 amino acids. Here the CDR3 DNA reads TGTGCCAGCGGTTACTCTCGGACTAGCAGAAACACCGGGGAGCTGTTTTTT. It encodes CASGYSRTSRNTGELFF.

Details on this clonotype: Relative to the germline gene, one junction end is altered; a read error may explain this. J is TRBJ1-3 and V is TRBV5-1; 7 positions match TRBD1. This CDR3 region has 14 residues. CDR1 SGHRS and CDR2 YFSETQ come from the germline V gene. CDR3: CASSLQGTGNTIYF. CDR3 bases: TGTGCCAGCAGCTTACAGGGGACTGGAAACACCATATATTTT.

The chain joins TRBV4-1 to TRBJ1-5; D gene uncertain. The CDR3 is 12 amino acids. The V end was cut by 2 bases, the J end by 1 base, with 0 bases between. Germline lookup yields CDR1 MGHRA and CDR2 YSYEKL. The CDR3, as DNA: TGCGCCAGCAGCCAAAGCAATCAGCCCCAGCATTTT. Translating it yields CASSQSNQPQHF.

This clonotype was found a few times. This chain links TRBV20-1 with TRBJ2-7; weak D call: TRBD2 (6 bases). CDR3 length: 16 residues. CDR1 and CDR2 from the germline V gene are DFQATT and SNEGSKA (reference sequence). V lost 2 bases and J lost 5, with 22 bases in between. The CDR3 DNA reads TGCAGTGCTAGATCACCACCCCTTTCGGGACTGGACGAGCAGTACTTC. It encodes CSARSPPLSGLDEQYF.

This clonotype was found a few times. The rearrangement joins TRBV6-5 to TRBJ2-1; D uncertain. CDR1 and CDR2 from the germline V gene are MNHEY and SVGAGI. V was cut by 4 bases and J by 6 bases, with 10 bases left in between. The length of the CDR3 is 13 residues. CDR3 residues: CASSWSVGNEQFF. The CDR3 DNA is TGTGCCAGCAGTTGGTCAGTGGGCAATGAGCAGTTCTTC.

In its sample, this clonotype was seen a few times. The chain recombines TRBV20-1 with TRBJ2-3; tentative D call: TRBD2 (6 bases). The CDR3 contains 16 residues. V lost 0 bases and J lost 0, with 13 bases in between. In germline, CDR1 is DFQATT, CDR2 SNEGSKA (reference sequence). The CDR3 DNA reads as TGCAGTGCTAGAGACAGGAGGGTTGAAAGCACAGATACGCAGTATTTT. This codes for CSARDRRVESTDTQYF.

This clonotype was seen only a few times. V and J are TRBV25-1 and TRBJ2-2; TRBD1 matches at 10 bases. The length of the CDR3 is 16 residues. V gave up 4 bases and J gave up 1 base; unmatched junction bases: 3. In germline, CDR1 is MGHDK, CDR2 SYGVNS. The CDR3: CASSATGGRNTGELFF. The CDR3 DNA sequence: TGTGCCAGCAGTGCGACAGGGGGCCGGAACACCGGGGAGCTGTTTTTT.

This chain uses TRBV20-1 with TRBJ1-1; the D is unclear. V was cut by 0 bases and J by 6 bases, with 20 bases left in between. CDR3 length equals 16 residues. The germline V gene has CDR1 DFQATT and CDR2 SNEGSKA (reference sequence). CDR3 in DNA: TGCAGTGCTAGAGATTTTTCCCGGTCAACAAACGCTGAAGCTTTCTTT. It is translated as CSARDFSRSTNAEAFF.